This T cell receptor beta chain was sequenced for a study of naive and memory T cell subsets. This clonotype was seen only a few times. Its antigen is unidentified. This CDR3 has 14 amino acids. V gave up 4 bases and J gave up 1 base, with 11 bases separating them. CDR1 is DFQATT, CDR2 SNEGSKA, per germline (reference sequence). Study findings and constraints: Gini index rose across naive, CM, EM and EMRA in CD4 and CD8. In naive cells, over 90% of TCR sequences were seen only once.

Both TRBC1 and TRBC2 were covered by a beta constant-region primer of two equimolar oligonucleotides. Nested alpha and beta constant-region primers with the SP2 primer drove four PCR rounds on ligated cDNA. Ligation attached a single-stranded oligonucleotide with a 12-nucleotide UMI and the SP2 primer to the cDNA 3' end. TCRdb reprocessed the UMI-ligation and nested PCR reads via MiXCR and lists one record per CDR3 protein. The sample carries 120,000 or so distinct CDR3 sequences, 36% recorded once. Sequencing was done on a sample of central memory CD4+ T cells from blood. The TCR comes from a human donor in good health. The rearrangement uses TRBV20-1 and TRBJ2-4, with a weak D call TRBD2 (5 bases). CDR3 nucleotides: TGCAGTGCTATTGAGGGAGTGGCCAAAAACATTCAGTACTTC. Its protein product is CSAIEGVAKNIQYF.